This TCR beta chain was identified during a study of Ad26.COV2.S vaccination and SARS-CoV-2 variants. Whole-study context: Once or twice, 56 days apart, Ad26.COV2.S was delivered intramuscularly.

Notes on this clone: Its antigen is unidentified.

The treatment was: roughly 20 received Ad26.COV2.S at low or high dose, single or two shots; 5 received placebo; per-sample allocation not given. The investigators took samples on day 63 after the first vaccine or placebo injection. An adult of 18-55 years in Boston served as donor. Built on an Ad26 vector, the vaccine expressed Wuhan-strain SARS-CoV-2 spike. General study results and limits: Vaccine recipients showed a spike-specific TCR breadth that was higher than in placebo recipients.

This CDR3 region has 15 residues. Germline V gene lookup returns CDR1 LNHDA and CDR2 SQIVND (reference sequence). V was pared by 6 bases and J by 4 bases, with 4 bases of the junction left unmatched. Produced via immunoSEQ multiplex PCR; TCRdb's table is partial and in-frame only. The profile shows about 350,000 clones, around 89% of them singletons. J is TRBJ1-5 and V is TRBV19; 12 bases map to TRBD1. Specimen: peripheral blood, collected in a trial of Ad26.COV2.S vaccine versus placebo. This TCR was sampled from a person aged 18-60 years who received the Ad26.COV2.S COVID-19 vaccine or a placebo. CDR3 bases: TGTGCCAGTAGCGGGACAGGGGGCAGGAATCAGCCCCAGCATTTT. This gives the protein CASSGTGGRNQPQHF.